A single sample gave rise to the 20 T cell receptor beta chains below, sequenced in a study of blood T cell repertoires in COVID-19. Sequencing used immunoSEQ multiplex PCR; TCRdb keeps in-frame clones, though not all of them. The sample contains 90,000 to 100,000 clones, about 80% of which appear only once. The sequenced sample consisted of peripheral blood. The receptor set was obtained from a man between 60 and 75 years old with acute or convalescent COVID-19.

This chain joins TRBV6-1 and TRBJ1-1; D possibly corresponds to TRBD1 (6 bases). The V gene's germline CDR1 is MNHNS and CDR2 SASEGT. Trimming left V 6 bases short and J 6 bases short, with 14 bases between. This CDR3 region has 13 residues. The CDR3 region has the DNA TGTGCCAGCAGCCGGGAACAGGGATCTGAAGCTTTCTTT. Protein product: CASSREQGSEAFF.

The rearrangement joins TRBV30 to TRBJ1-1, with D possibly being TRBD1 (5 bases). CDR1 and CDR2 from the germline V gene are GTSNPN and SVGIG (reference sequence). Trimming cost V 1 base and J 5 bases, with 11 bases left between them. The CDR3 length is 13 residues. CDR3 protein: CAWSEGRWTEAFF. CDR3 DNA: TGTGCCTGGAGTGAGGGGCGGTGGACTGAAGCTTTCTTT.

The chain links TRBV7-8 to TRBJ1-2, with D perhaps matching TRBD1 (6 bases). The germline V and J ends were trimmed by 5 bases and 1 base, with 14 bases remaining between them. This CDR3 region has 15 residues. Germline CDR1 reads SGHVS; CDR2 reads FQNEAQ. The CDR3 nucleotides are TGTGCCAGCAGCGCTGCAGGGGAGTATAACTATGGCTACACCTTC. Amino acids: CASSAAGEYNYGYTF. The full variable domain, in which reference TRBV7-8 and TRBJ1-2 provide the parts outside the CDR3, is GAGVSQSPRYKVAKRGQDVALRCDPISGHVSLFWYQQALGQGPEFLTYFQNEAQLDKSGLPSDRFFAERPEGSVSTLKIQRTQQEDSAVYLCASSAAGEYNYGYTFGSGTRLTVV.

V and J are TRBV5-1 and TRBJ2-7, with D perhaps TRBD2 (5 bases). The CDR3 is 16 residues long. CDR1 SGHRS and CDR2 YFSETQ come from the germline V gene. Trimming took 1 base from V and 1 from J, leaving 15 bases between them. CDR3 coding DNA: TGCGCCAGCAGCTTGATGGGGAAAGCGGAGTCCTACGAGCAGTACTTC. Translated: CASSLMGKAESYEQYF. The full variable domain, with the rest looked up from reference TRBV5-1 and TRBJ2-7, is KAGVTQTPRYLIKTRGQQVTLSCSPISGHRSVSWYQQTPGQGLQFLFEYFSETQRNKGNFPGRFSGRQFSNSRSEMNVSTLELGDSALYLCASSLMGKAESYEQYFGPGTRLTVT.

Only a few counts were recorded for this clone. V usage is TRBV12-3 or TRBV12-4 and J usage is TRBJ1-1, with 8 bases matching TRBD1. This CDR3 has 13 amino acids. With 6 bases clipped from V and 7 bases from J, the junction kept 7 bases outside the gene matches. CDR3 residues: CASSRLDRVEAFF. The CDR3 DNA reads TGTGCCAGCAGCCGCCTGGACAGGGTTGAAGCTTTCTTT.

The genes are TRBV4-3 and TRBJ1-1; 7 nucleotides align to TRBD1. J was trimmed by 0 bases and V by 5 bases; bases with no gene match: 6. The CDR3 consists of 15 residues. From germline, CDR1 is LGHNA and CDR2 YSLEER. CDR3 amino acids: CASSDRDSLNTEAFF. CDR3 coding DNA: TGCGCCAGCAGCGACAGGGACAGTTTGAACACTGAAGCTTTCTTT.

The chain carries TRBV4-1 and TRBJ1-5; D is unclear. This CDR3 is 15 amino acids long. V lost 0 bases to trimming and J lost 12 bases, with 18 bases between them. Germline assignment: CDR1 MGHRA and CDR2 YSYEKL. CDR3 sequence (DNA): TGCGCCAGCAGCCAAGAGTGGGCAGGCCCTGGTAGCCAGCATTTT. Its translation: CASSQEWAGPGSQHF.

This clone has only one observation. V usage is TRBV3-1 (or the pseudogene TRBV3-2) and J usage is TRBJ1-2; 7 bases line up with TRBD1. V shed 0 bases, J shed 4 bases, and the junction held 8 bases outside the gene matches. The CDR3 is 16 amino acids. From germline, CDR1 is LGHDT and CDR2 YNNKEL (reference sequence). The CDR3 region is CASSQDRTGDPYGYTF. In nucleotides, the CDR3 is TGTGCCAGCAGCCAAGATCGGACAGGCGACCCCTATGGCTACACCTTC.

Here the CDR3 reads CASSLGQTAFF. Here the CDR3 DNA reads TGTGCCAGCAGCTTAGGACAGACGGCTTTCTTT. The chain links TRBV7-9 to TRBJ1-1, with D possibly TRBD1 on 5 matching bases. CDR3 length: 11 residues. Trimming left V 1 base short and J 11 bases short, with 8 bases between. Germline V gene sequence: CDR1 SEHNR, CDR2 FQNEAQ (reference sequence).

J is TRBJ2-3 and V is TRBV19; D perhaps matches TRBD2 (5 bases). Trimming cost V 2 bases and J 12 bases, with 9 bases left between them. The CDR3 runs to 11 residues. Looked up from germline, CDR1 is LNHDA and CDR2 is SQIVND (reference sequence). The DNA of the CDR3 is TGTGCCAGTAGTATACGGGGTATCCAGTATTTT. This gives the protein CASSIRGIQYF.

This chain joins TRBV6-2 or TRBV6-3 and TRBJ1-2; tentative D call: TRBD1 (5 bases). Deletions cut 2 bases from V and 4 bases from J, with 14 bases between. The V gene's germline CDR1 is MNHEY and CDR2 SVGEGT. The CDR3 spans 15 residues. The DNA for the CDR3 is TGTGCCAGCAGTTACGCGACAGTAGATATCTATGGCTACACCTTC. It specifies CASSYATVDIYGYTF.

CDR3 protein: CASSQQGYTEAFF. As DNA, the CDR3 is TGTGCCAGCAGTCAACAGGGTTACACTGAAGCTTTCTTT. V is TRBV6-5 and J is TRBJ1-1; maybe TRBD1 (6 bases). Germline-derived CDR1 and CDR2 are MNHEY and SVGAGI. This CDR3 has 13 amino acids. Trimming removed 5 bases at V and 3 bases at J, with 10 bases between.

The chain has TRBV30 and TRBJ2-1, with TRBD2 matching 12 bases. The CDR3 extends over 16 amino acids. The germline V gene has CDR1 GTSNPN and CDR2 SVGIG (reference sequence). V lost 5 bases, J lost 0 bases, and 5 bases stayed unmatched. CDR3 in amino acids: CAWSSGGALSYNEQFF. Written as DNA, the CDR3 is TGTGCCTGGTCTAGCGGGGGGGCCCTCTCCTACAATGAGCAGTTCTTC. Full variable domain (rest looked up from reference TRBV30 and TRBJ2-1): SQTIHQWPATLVQPVGSPLSLECTVEGTSNPNLYWYRQAAGRGLQLLFYSVGIGQISSEVPQNLSASRPQDRQFILSSKKLLLSDSGFYLCAWSSGGALSYNEQFFGPGTRLTVL.

The chain joins TRBV4-3 to TRBJ1-2; 7 positions agree with TRBD1. CDR1 and CDR2 from the germline V gene are LGHNA and YSLEER. This CDR3 comprises 15 residues. J was trimmed by 8 bases and V by 0 bases; bases with no gene match: 9. In nucleotides, the CDR3 is TGCGCCAGCAGCCAAGATCGGACAGGCCTTTGGGGCTACACCTTC. Its translation is CASSQDRTGLWGYTF.

This chain joins TRBV29-1 and TRBJ1-5; TRBD1 agrees at 10 bases. Germline values: CDR1 SQVTM, CDR2 ANQGSEA. V was clipped by 3 bases and J by 3 bases; unmatched bases: 5. This CDR3 comprises 15 residues. The CDR3 DNA reads TGCAGCGTTGATCGGGACAGGGGATACAATCAGCCCCAGCATTTT. It is translated as CSVDRDRGYNQPQHF.

J is TRBJ2-2 and V is TRBV7-8; D gene uncertain. Trimming cost V 1 base and J 4 bases, with 13 bases left between them. The CDR3 has 16 residues. Germline V lookup: CDR1 SGHVS, CDR2 FQNEAQ. Here the CDR3 reads CASSLVRVVGTGELFF. Here the CDR3 DNA reads TGTGCCAGCAGCTTAGTACGGGTTGTTGGCACCGGGGAGCTGTTTTTT.

This rearrangement joins TRBV20-1 to TRBJ2-1; perhaps TRBD2 as D (5 bases). The CDR3 consists of 12 residues. With 3 bases removed from V and 7 bases from J, the gap between germline ends came to 10 bases. Germline-derived CDR1 and CDR2 are DFQATT and SNEGSKA (reference sequence). The CDR3 coding sequence is TGCAGTGCTAGTGGTCTAGCAAATGAGCAGTTCTTC. Protein: CSASGLANEQFF.

This chain uses TRBV11-2 with TRBJ2-5, with D possibly matching TRBD1 (6 bases). Per germline, CDR1 SGHAT and CDR2 FQNNGV. With 0 bases removed from V and 5 bases from J, the gap between germline ends came to 16 bases. CDR3 length equals 16 residues. The CDR3 DNA sequence: TGTGCCAGCAGCTTAGATCTCTCACAGGGTTGGGAGACCCAGTACTTC. Translating it yields CASSLDLSQGWETQYF.

This clone appeared many times. The CDR3 DNA follows: TGTGCCAGTAGTATAAAGGAAAGGCAGGGGGTAGCTTTCTTT. This encodes CASSIKERQGVAFF. This chain connects TRBV19 to TRBJ1-1; 7 bases map to TRBD1. The V and J ends lost 2 bases and 10 bases, in that order; junction bases with no gene match: 10. This CDR3 has 14 residues. Germline V gene sequence: CDR1 LNHDA, CDR2 SQIVND (reference sequence).

This sequence joins TRBV25-1 and TRBJ2-1; 10 bases line up with TRBD2. This CDR3 is 15 amino acids long. With V trimmed by 3 bases and J by 3 bases, 2 bases remained unmatched. The germline CDR1 and CDR2 sequences are MGHDK and SYGVNS. The CDR3 is CASSDSGGSYNEQFF. DNA for the CDR3: TGTGCCAGCAGTGATAGCGGGGGGAGCTACAATGAGCAGTTCTTC.